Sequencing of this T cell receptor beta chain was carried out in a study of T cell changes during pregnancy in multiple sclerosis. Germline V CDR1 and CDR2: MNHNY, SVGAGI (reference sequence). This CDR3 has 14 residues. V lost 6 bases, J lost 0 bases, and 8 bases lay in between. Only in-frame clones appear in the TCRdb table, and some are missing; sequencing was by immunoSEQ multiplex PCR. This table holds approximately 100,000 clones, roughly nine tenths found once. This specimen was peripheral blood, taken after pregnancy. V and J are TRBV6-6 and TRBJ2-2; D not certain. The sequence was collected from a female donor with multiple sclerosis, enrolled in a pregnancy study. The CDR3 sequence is CASRTSANTGELFF. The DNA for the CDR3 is TGTGCCAGCAGGACAAGTGCGAACACCGGGGAGCTGTTTTTT.